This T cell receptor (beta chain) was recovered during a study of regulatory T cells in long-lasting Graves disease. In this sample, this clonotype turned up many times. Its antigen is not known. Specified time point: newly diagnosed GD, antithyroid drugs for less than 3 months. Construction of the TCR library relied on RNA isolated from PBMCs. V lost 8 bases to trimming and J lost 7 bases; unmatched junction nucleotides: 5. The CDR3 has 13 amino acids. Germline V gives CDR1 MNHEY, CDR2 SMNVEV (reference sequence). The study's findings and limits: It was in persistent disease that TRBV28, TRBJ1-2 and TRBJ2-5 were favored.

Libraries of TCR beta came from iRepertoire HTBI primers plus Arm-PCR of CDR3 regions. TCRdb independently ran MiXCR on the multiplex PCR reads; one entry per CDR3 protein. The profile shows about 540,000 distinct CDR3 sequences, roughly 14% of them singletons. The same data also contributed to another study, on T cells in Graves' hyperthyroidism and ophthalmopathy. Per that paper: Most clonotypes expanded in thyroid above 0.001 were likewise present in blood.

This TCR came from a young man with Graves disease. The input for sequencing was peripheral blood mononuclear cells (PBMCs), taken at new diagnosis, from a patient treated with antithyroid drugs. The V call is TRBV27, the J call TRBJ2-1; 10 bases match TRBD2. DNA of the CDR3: TGTGCCAGCTTCGCTAGCGGGAGTAATGAGCAGTTCTTC. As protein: CASFASGSNEQFF.